The clone carrying this T cell receptor beta chain was seen a few times. Its antigen is unknown. TCRdb redid the calling of the 5' RACE reads with MiXCR, one entry per CDR3 protein. The sample has 550,000 to 700,000 distinct CDR3 sequences, 15% to 20% seen once. The entry originates in a study of T-cell memory formation after mild COVID-19. Whole-study findings and limits: Later expanders leaned CD4+, whereas clones that contracted between day 15 and 85 were balanced CD4/CD8. CD4+ contracting clones lay mainly in CM and EM, CD8+ ones in EMRA.

This TCR was sampled from an adult woman who had mild COVID-19 (a few samples of this study predate the infection). Cell type and time point are not known. What was sequenced was PBMCs or a T cell subset sorted from them (not recorded which).

This CDR3 reads CASSFFQGEETQYF. CDR3 DNA sequence: TGTGCCAGCAGCTTCTTCCAGGGCGAAGAGACCCAGTACTTC. The V and J genes are TRBV7-2 and TRBJ2-5, with D perhaps TRBD1 (5 bases). Germline V gene data show CDR1 as SGHTA and CDR2 as FQGNSA. Trimming left V 3 bases short and J 3 bases short, with 11 bases between. This CDR3 is 14 amino acids long.